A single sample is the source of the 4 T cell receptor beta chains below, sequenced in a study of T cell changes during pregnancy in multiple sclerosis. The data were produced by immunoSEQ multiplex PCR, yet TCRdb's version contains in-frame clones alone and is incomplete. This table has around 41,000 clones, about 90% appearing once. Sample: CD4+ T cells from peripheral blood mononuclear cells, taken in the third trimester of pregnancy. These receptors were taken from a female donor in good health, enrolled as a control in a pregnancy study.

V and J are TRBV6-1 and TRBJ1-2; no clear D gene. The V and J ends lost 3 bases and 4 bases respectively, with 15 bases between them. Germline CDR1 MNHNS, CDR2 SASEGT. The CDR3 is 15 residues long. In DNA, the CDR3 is TGTGCCAGCAGTGATTTAAAGGAGGTGGCCTATGGCTACACCTTC. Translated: CASSDLKEVAYGYTF.

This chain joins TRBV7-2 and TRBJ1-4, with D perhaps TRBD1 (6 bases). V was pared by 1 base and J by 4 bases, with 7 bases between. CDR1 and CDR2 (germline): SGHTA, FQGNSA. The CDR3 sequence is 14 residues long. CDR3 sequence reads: CASSLGGGNEKLFF. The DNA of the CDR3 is TGTGCCAGCAGCTTAGGAGGGGGTAATGAAAAACTGTTTTTT.

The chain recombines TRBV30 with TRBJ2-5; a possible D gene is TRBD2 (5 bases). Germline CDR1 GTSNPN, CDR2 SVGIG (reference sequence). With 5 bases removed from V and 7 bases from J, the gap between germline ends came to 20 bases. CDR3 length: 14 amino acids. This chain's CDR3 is CAWATRGRYGTQYF. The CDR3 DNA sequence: TGTGCCTGGGCCACCCGGGGAAGATATGGGACCCAGTACTTC. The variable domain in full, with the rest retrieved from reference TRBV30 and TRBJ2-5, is SQTIHQWPATLVQPVGSPLSLECTVEGTSNPNLYWYRQAAGRGLQLLFYSVGIGQISSEVPQNLSASRPQDRQFILSSKKLLLSDSGFYLCAWATRGRYGTQYFGPGTRLLVL.

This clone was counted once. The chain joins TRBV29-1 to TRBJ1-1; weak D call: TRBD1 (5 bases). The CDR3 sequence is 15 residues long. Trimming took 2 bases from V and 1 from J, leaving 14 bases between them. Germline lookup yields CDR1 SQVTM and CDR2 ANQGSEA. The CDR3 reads CSVEPFVGGNTEAFF. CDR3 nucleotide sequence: TGCAGCGTTGAACCTTTCGTGGGGGGGAACACTGAAGCTTTCTTT.